This passage covers 26 T cell receptor beta chains from one sample sequenced in a study of T cell changes during pregnancy in multiple sclerosis. Clones were sequenced by immunoSEQ multiplex PCR, and TCRdb holds only the in-frame ones, with some missing. Of about 73,000 clones listed, about 90% are singletons. The material was peripheral blood, obtained after pregnancy. These TCRs come from a female donor in good health, enrolled as a control in a pregnancy study.

This chain links TRBV15 with TRBJ1-1, with D maybe TRBD1 (5 bases). This CDR3 comprises 15 residues. CDR1 is LNHNV and CDR2 is YYDKDF in the germline V gene (reference sequence). Trimming removed 2 bases from V and 1 base from J, with 11 bases in between. The CDR3 sequence is CATSRPPQGNTEAFF. The CDR3 region has the DNA TGTGCCACCAGCAGACCTCCTCAGGGGAACACTGAAGCTTTCTTT.

The rearrangement links TRBV10-1 to TRBJ2-2, with 15 bases identical to TRBD2. The CDR3 totals 19 residues. J was trimmed by 5 bases and V by 10 bases; bases with no gene match: 17. CDR1 is WNHNN and CDR2 is SYGVQD in the germline V gene (reference sequence). The CDR3: CATGPGLAGGGTGTGELFF. The CDR3 DNA reads as TGCGCCACCGGCCCGGGACTAGCGGGAGGTGGGACGGGTACCGGGGAGCTGTTTTTT.

The V call is TRBV6-6, the J call TRBJ2-7, with 9 positions matching TRBD1. The V gene's germline CDR1 is MNHNY and CDR2 SVGAGI (reference sequence). The CDR3 is made up of 11 amino acids. Trimming removed 6 bases from V and 10 bases from J; junction bases left unmatched: 4. CDR3 in amino acids: CASRGQGLQYF. DNA of the CDR3: TGTGCCAGCAGGGGACAGGGATTACAGTACTTC.

This clone was counted once. The chain recombines TRBV5-1 with TRBJ2-7; D perhaps matches TRBD2 (6 bases). Germline-derived CDR1 and CDR2 are SGHRS and YFSETQ. CDR3 length equals 15 residues. Trimming cost V 3 bases and J 1 base, with 14 bases left between them. The CDR3 sequence: CASSWDSLTSYEQYF. The CDR3 region has the DNA TGCGCCAGCAGCTGGGACTCTCTAACTTCCTACGAGCAGTACTTC.

The chain employs TRBV18 and TRBJ2-7, with 11 bases aligning to TRBD2. The length of the CDR3 is 15 residues. The J segment lost 8 bases and the V segment lost 0 bases, leaving 6 bases of the junction unmatched. Germline lookup yields CDR1 KGHSH and CDR2 LQKENI. CDR3 nucleotides: TGTGCCAGCTCACCACCGACTAGCGGGGCTTCTAAGCAGTACTTC. Its protein is CASSPPTSGASKQYF.

The rearrangement joins TRBV5-1 to TRBJ2-1, with 7 nucleotides matching TRBD1. CDR3 length: 14 residues. V shed 5 bases, J shed 6 bases, and the junction held 8 bases outside the gene matches. Germline loops: CDR1 SGHRS, CDR2 YFSETQ. CDR3 amino acids: CASRLGDRFNEQFF. The CDR3 bases are TGCGCCAGCAGGCTTGGGGACAGATTCAATGAGCAGTTCTTC.

The chain combines TRBV7-2 with TRBJ2-7; D ambiguous. Germline assignment: CDR1 SGHTA and CDR2 FQGNSA. V was pared by 3 bases and J by 2 bases, with 5 bases between. The CDR3 is 12 residues long. The CDR3: CASSFTAYEQYF. The CDR3 coding sequence is TGTGCCAGCAGCTTCACGGCCTACGAGCAGTACTTC.

This rearrangement joins TRBV14 to TRBJ1-3, with D perhaps matching TRBD1 (5 bases). Germline assignment: CDR1 SGHDN and CDR2 FVKESK. There are 16 residues in the CDR3. With 2 bases removed from V and 2 bases from J, the gap between germline ends came to 13 bases. The CDR3 reads CASSQNTGLTGNTIYF. The CDR3 nucleotides read TGTGCCAGCAGCCAAAACACAGGCTTGACTGGAAACACCATATATTTT. The full variable domain, with the rest looked up from reference TRBV14 and TRBJ1-3, is EAGVTQFPSHSVIEKGQTVTLRCDPISGHDNLYWYRRVMGKEIKFLLHFVKESKQDESGMPNNRFLAERTGGTYSTLKVQPAELEDSGVYFCASSQNTGLTGNTIYFGEGSWLTVV.

The chain combines TRBV7-9 with TRBJ1-1; weak D call: TRBD1 (6 bases). CDR3 length: 17 amino acids. The V and J ends lost 4 bases and 1 base respectively, with 19 bases between them. Per germline, CDR1 SEHNR and CDR2 FQNEAQ (reference sequence). The CDR3 DNA reads TGTGCCAGCAGCTCCCAGGGGTCGCCCTCTAAGAACACTGAAGCTTTCTTT. Translating it yields CASSSQGSPSKNTEAFF. Together with reference TRBV7-9 and TRBJ1-1, the CDR3 gives the full variable domain: DTGVSQNPRHKITKRGQNVTFRCDPISEHNRLYWYRQTLGQGPEFLTYFQNEAQLEKSRLLSDRFSAERPKGSFSTLEIQRTEQGDSAMYLCASSSQGSPSKNTEAFFGQGTRLTVV.

The chain has TRBV4-1 and TRBJ2-2, with unresolved D. V was cut by 1 base and J by 0 bases, with 9 bases left in between. The CDR3 extends over 16 amino acids. Per the germline V gene, CDR1 is MGHRA and CDR2 is YSYEKL. This CDR3 is CASSQAWQTNTGELFF. CDR3 in DNA: TGCGCCAGCAGCCAAGCTTGGCAGACGAACACCGGGGAGCTGTTTTTT.

This chain connects TRBV27 to TRBJ1-4, with a tentative D call TRBD1 (5 bases). Germline CDR1 is MNHEY and CDR2 is SMNVEV (reference sequence). Trimming removed 5 bases from V and 5 bases from J, with 15 bases in between. The CDR3 extends over 15 amino acids. CDR3 sequence: CASSVKGFYNEKLFF. CDR3 coding DNA: TGTGCCAGCAGTGTCAAGGGGTTTTACAATGAAAAACTGTTTTTT.

The J gene is TRBJ2-5, the V gene TRBV25-1, with a weak D call TRBD1 (7 bases). The CDR3 covers 15 residues. Trimming removed 8 bases at V and 5 bases at J, with 21 bases between. Germline-derived CDR1 and CDR2 are MGHDK and SYGVNS. The CDR3 sequence is CASGVWSGGKETQYF. The CDR3 region has the DNA TGTGCCAGCGGTGTGTGGTCAGGGGGGAAGGAGACCCAGTACTTC.

This sequence joins TRBV2 and TRBJ1-1; 9 nucleotides match TRBD1. The V gene's germline CDR1 is SNHLY and CDR2 FYNNEI. The CDR3 extends over 14 amino acids. V dropped 5 bases and J dropped 1; count of bases not matched to a gene: 2. The CDR3 coding sequence is TGTGCCAGCAGTCCGGGACAGGGGAACACTGAAGCTTTCTTT. Translating it yields CASSPGQGNTEAFF.

The V gene is TRBV5-1, the J gene TRBJ2-7, with TRBD2 identical over 7 bases. Germline V gene data show CDR1 as SGHRS and CDR2 as YFSETQ. This CDR3 has 14 residues. The junction had 4 bases not matched to a gene; V was cut back by 2 bases and J by 2 bases. CDR3 sequence reads: CASSLGGRAYEQYF. The CDR3 coding sequence is TGCGCCAGCAGCTTAGGTGGGAGGGCCTACGAGCAGTACTTC. The variable domain in full, completed from reference TRBV5-1 and TRBJ2-7, reads KAGVTQTPRYLIKTRGQQVTLSCSPISGHRSVSWYQQTPGQGLQFLFEYFSETQRNKGNFPGRFSGRQFSNSRSEMNVSTLELGDSALYLCASSLGGRAYEQYFGPGTRLTVT.

This clone was recorded once. The V gene is TRBV6-5, the J gene TRBJ2-2, with a tentative D call TRBD2 (5 bases). The germline V gene has CDR1 MNHEY and CDR2 SVGAGI. With 9 bases removed from V and 2 bases from J, the gap between germline ends came to 13 bases. CDR3 length equals 14 residues. CDR3 coding DNA: TGTGCCAGTGGTGTAGCGATCAACACCGGGGAGCTGTTTTTT. Encoded protein: CASGVAINTGELFF.

For this clone: Relative to the germline gene, one junction end is altered; a read error may explain this. The V call is TRBV6-5, the J call TRBJ2-1; 8 bases align to TRBD1. From germline, CDR1 is MNHEY and CDR2 SVGAGI. The CDR3 contains 16 residues. This CDR3 reads CASSLGSGGSHNEQFF. CDR3 coding DNA: TGTGCCAGCAGTTTGGGCTCAGGGGGCTCCCACAATGAGCAGTTCTTC.

V gene TRBV6-5 combines with J gene TRBJ2-7, with D maybe TRBD2 (5 bases). Trimming removed 6 bases at V and 0 bases at J, with 15 bases between. The CDR3 runs 15 residues. Germline assignment: CDR1 MNHEY and CDR2 SVGAGI. CDR3 loop: CASRDSGQVSYEQYF. CDR3 nucleotide sequence: TGTGCCAGCAGGGACTCGGGTCAGGTCTCCTACGAGCAGTACTTC.

By frequency in the sample, this clone is medium-sized. The chain is built from TRBV7-2 and TRBJ1-5; 7 bases are shared with TRBD1. Germline CDR1 SGHTA, CDR2 FQGNSA. Trimming took 6 bases from V and 6 from J; bases not matched to a gene: 8. The CDR3 loop spans 14 amino acids. The chain's CDR3 is CASSSDRVGQPQHF. The CDR3 DNA reads TGTGCCAGCAGTTCTGACAGGGTCGGTCAGCCCCAGCATTTT.

V gene TRBV5-4 combines with J gene TRBJ2-1; 10 bases align to TRBD2. Germline assignment: CDR1 SGHNT and CDR2 YYREEE (reference sequence). Trimming cost V 2 bases and J 3 bases; bases outside gene matches: 8. This CDR3 has 17 residues. CDR3 bases: TGTGCCAGCAGCTTAACCTTAGCGGGAGGCGTCTACAATGAGCAGTTCTTC. Translating it yields CASSLTLAGGVYNEQFF.

The chain couples TRBV7-2 to TRBJ2-5; possibly TRBD2 for D (5 bases). The germline gives CDR1 SGHTA, CDR2 FQGNSA. The CDR3 runs to 14 residues. With 3 bases removed from V and 5 bases from J, the gap between germline ends came to 13 bases. The CDR3 DNA reads as TGTGCCAGCAGCTTGACGGGATTCAGTGAGACCCAGTACTTC. Translation: CASSLTGFSETQYF.

The chain uses TRBV30 and TRBJ1-1, with unresolved D. The CDR3 spans 11 residues. Germline V CDR1 and CDR2: GTSNPN, SVGIG (reference sequence). V was cut by 3 bases and J by 4 bases, with 6 bases left in between. CDR3 in amino acids: CAWRSGTEAFF. CDR3 sequence (DNA): TGTGCCTGGAGGTCAGGCACTGAAGCTTTCTTT.

This chain joins TRBV10-3 and TRBJ1-2; D unresolved. CDR1 and CDR2 (germline): ENHRY, SYGVKD. Trimming pared 2 bases from V and 2 bases from J, leaving 6 bases between. This CDR3 is built from 13 residues. The CDR3 region is CAISETQNYGYTF. DNA of the CDR3: TGTGCCATCAGTGAGACACAGAACTATGGCTACACCTTC.

The rearrangement links TRBV2 to TRBJ2-5, with TRBD1 as a possible D gene (6 bases). The V and J ends lost 4 bases and 3 bases respectively, with 6 bases between them. The CDR3 covers 12 residues. CDR1 and CDR2 from the germline V gene are SNHLY and FYNNEI. The DNA of the CDR3 is TGTGCCAGCAGTGGGACAGAAGAGACCCAGTACTTC. Translated: CASSGTEETQYF.

This rearrangement joins TRBV19 to TRBJ2-1, with D maybe TRBD1 (5 bases). The CDR3 length is 15 residues. V lost 1 base and J lost 3, with 10 bases in between. Germline CDR1 is LNHDA and CDR2 is SQIVND (reference sequence). The CDR3 here is CASSIAGLGYNEQFF. DNA of the CDR3: TGTGCCAGTAGTATAGCAGGGTTGGGCTACAATGAGCAGTTCTTC.

The chain carries TRBV15 and TRBJ2-7; D is undetermined. With 4 bases removed from V and 1 base from J, the gap between germline ends came to 11 bases. CDR3 length: 14 amino acids. Per the germline V gene, CDR1 is LNHNV and CDR2 is YYDKDF (reference sequence). CDR3: CATSTAYGSYEQYF. The CDR3 region has the DNA TGTGCCACCAGCACAGCCTACGGGTCCTACGAGCAGTACTTC.

This chain uses TRBV4-3 with TRBJ2-2; possibly TRBD1 for D (5 bases). The CDR3 is made up of 16 amino acids. Germline-derived CDR1 and CDR2 are LGHNA and YSLEER. Trimming cost V 1 base and J 6 bases, with 15 bases left between them. The CDR3 here is CASSQVLGDIAGELFF. The CDR3, as DNA: TGCGCCAGCAGCCAAGTCCTAGGGGATATCGCCGGGGAGCTGTTTTTT.